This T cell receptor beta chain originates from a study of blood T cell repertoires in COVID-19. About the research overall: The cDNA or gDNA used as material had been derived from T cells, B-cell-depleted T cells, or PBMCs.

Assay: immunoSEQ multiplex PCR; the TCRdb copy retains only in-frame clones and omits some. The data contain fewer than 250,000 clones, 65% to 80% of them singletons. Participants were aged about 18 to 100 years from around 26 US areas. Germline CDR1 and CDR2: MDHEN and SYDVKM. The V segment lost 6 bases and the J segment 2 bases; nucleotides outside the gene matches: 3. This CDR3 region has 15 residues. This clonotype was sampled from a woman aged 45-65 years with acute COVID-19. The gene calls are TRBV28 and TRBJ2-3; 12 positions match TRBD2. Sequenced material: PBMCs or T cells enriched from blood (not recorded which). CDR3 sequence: CASSSSGGATDTQYF. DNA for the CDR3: TGTGCCAGCAGCTCTAGCGGGGGGGCCACAGATACGCAGTATTTT.